This entry describes one T cell receptor beta chain. Its matching antigen is unknown. The CDR3 contains 13 residues. Germline V CDR1 and CDR2: GTSNPN, SVGIG (reference sequence). J gave up 7 bases and V 5 bases, and 6 bases lay outside the gene matches. Measured with immunoSEQ multiplex PCR; TCRdb has only the in-frame clones, and not every one. The table has some 83,000 clones, about 91% seen once. This sample was included in a study of T cell responses to AZD1222 COVID-19 vaccine. General observations from the study: The repertoires were collected only after the peak T cell response. The donor cohort was predominantly white British with a female majority, and clonal diversity may have been underestimated.

Source: peripheral blood, taken 28 days after the second AZD1222 dose. The rearrangement links TRBV30 to TRBJ1-4; 8 positions match TRBD1. This receptor was taken from an adult who received the AZD1222 COVID-19 vaccine. The CDR3 spells CAWATGASEKLFF. The DNA for the CDR3 is TGTGCCTGGGCGACAGGGGCTAGTGAAAAACTGTTTTTT.